The rows below give T cell receptor beta chains drawn from one sample of a study of blood T cell repertoires in COVID-19. Measured with immunoSEQ multiplex PCR; TCRdb has only the in-frame clones, and not every one. The sample consists of roughly 380,000 clones, approximately 77% of them appearing once. Sequencing was done on a sample of peripheral blood. These receptor sequences come from a human donor with acute or convalescent COVID-19. The donor label of this sample is uncertain. Each CDR3 is given with its conserved first and last residue. D genes are given only for firm matches. For some rows the clone size is stated as once, few or many, or as a class when expanded; others skip it.

D gene	CDR3 length	V gene	clone size	J gene	CDR3 protein	CDR3 DNA
TRBD2	15	TRBV3-1/TRBV3-2	-	TRBJ2-3	CASRRTSGTTDTQYF	TGTGCCAGCAGGAGGACTAGCGGGACCACAGATACGCAGTATTTT
-	13	TRBV4-2	few	TRBJ1-1	CASSPRTAGEAFF	TGTGCCAGCAGCCCCAGGACAGCAGGTGAAGCTTTCTTT
-	14	TRBV11-2	once	TRBJ2-3	CASTPGGSLYTQYF	TGTGCCAGCACACCGGGGGGCTCTCTGTATACGCAGTATTTT
TRBD2	15	TRBV7-9	-	TRBJ2-7	CASRPIAGGSYEQYF	TGTGCCAGCAGACCTATAGCGGGAGGGTCCTACGAGCAGTACTTC
-	14	TRBV2	-	TRBJ1-4	CASRLQGRGEKLFF	TGTGCCAGCCGACTCCAGGGGCGAGGAGAAAAACTGTTTTTT
TRBD1	15	TRBV25-1	-	TRBJ1-6	CASSEYGRDSSPLHF	TGTGCCAGCAGTGAATATGGCCGGGACAGTTCACCCCTCCACTTT
TRBD1	16	TRBV25-1	few	TRBJ2-3	CASSEGTGGFTDTQYF	TGTGCCAGCAGTGAAGGGACAGGGGGCTTCACAGATACGCAGTATTTT
TRBD1	15	TRBV6-5	-	TRBJ1-6	CASSPGGSYNSPLHF	TGTGCCAGCAGTCCAGGGGGCTCCTATAATTCACCCCTCCACTTT
-	13	TRBV2	-	TRBJ1-5	CASSGQPNQPQHF	TGTGCCAGCAGTGGACAGCCTAATCAGCCCCAGCATTTT
-	14	TRBV5-4	-	TRBJ1-3	CASSFDRRLNTIYF	TGTGCCAGCAGCTTTGACAGAAGATTAAACACCATATATTTT
-	14	TRBV6-2/TRBV6-3	-	TRBJ2-7	CASSYGTLTYEQYF	TGTGCCAGCAGTTACGGCACACTAACCTACGAGCAGTACTTC
-	13	TRBV11-3	-	TRBJ2-1	CASSLLAYNEQFF	TGTGCCAGCAGCTTACTAGCGTATAATGAGCAGTTCTTC
TRBD1	18	TRBV18	once	TRBJ1-3	CASSDRQGVYSTGNTIYF	TGTGCCAGCTCAGACCGACAGGGAGTTTACAGCACTGGAAACACCATATATTTT
-	15	TRBV28	once	TRBJ1-6	CASGQWGNDNSPLHF	TGTGCCAGCGGACAGTGGGGAAACGATAATTCACCCCTCCACTTT
-	16	TRBV7-2	-	TRBJ2-2	CASSALAGSNTGELFF	TGTGCCAGCAGCGCCCTGGCGGGCTCGAACACCGGGGAGCTGTTTTTT
TRBD1	13	TRBV29-1	-	TRBJ1-1	CSGRDRVVTEAFF	TGCAGCGGGCGGGACAGGGTCGTCACTGAAGCTTTCTTT
-	14	TRBV6-5	-	TRBJ1-5	CASTGWGGNQPQHF	TGTGCCAGCACAGGATGGGGGGGCAATCAGCCCCAGCATTTT